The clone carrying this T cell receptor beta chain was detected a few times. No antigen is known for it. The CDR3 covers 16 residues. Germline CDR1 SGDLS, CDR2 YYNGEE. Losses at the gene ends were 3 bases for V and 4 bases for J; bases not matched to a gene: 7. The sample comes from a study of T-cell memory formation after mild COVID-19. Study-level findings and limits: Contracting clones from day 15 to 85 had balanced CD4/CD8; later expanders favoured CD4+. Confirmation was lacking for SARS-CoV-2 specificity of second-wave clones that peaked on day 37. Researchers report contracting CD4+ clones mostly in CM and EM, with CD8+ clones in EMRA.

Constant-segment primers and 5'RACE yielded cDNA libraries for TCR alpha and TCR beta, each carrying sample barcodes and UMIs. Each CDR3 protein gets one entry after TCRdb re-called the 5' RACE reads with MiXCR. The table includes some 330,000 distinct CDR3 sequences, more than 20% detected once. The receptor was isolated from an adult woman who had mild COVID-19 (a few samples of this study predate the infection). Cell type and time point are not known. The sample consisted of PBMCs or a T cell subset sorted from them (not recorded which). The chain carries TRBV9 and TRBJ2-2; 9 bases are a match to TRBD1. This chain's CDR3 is CASSASRDRVTGELFF. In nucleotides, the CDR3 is TGTGCCAGCAGCGCCTCCAGGGACAGGGTCACCGGGGAGCTGTTTTTT.